Presented here are 7 T cell receptor beta chains from one specimen sequenced in a study of blood T cell repertoires in COVID-19. Repertoires were generated with immunoSEQ multiplex PCR, while TCRdb's copy carries only in-frame clones and drops some. This sample has more than 100,000 clones, with roughly 84% found just once. Sequencing used PBMCs or T cells enriched from blood (not recorded which). Source of these receptors: a woman aged 30 to 39 who had recovered from COVID-19.

This chain links TRBV11-3 with TRBJ2-2, with TRBD2 matching over 7 bases. The CDR3 runs 15 residues. Germline values: CDR1 SGHNT, CDR2 YENEEA. V gave up 1 base and J gave up 4 bases; unmatched junction bases: 3. CDR3 sequence reads: CASSLVSGVTGELFF. The CDR3 DNA is TGTGCCAGCAGCTTAGTCAGCGGGGTCACCGGGGAGCTGTTTTTT.

The chain joins TRBV7-8 to TRBJ2-7; the match to TRBD2 covers 9 bases. CDR3 length equals 16 residues. The V and J ends lost 4 bases and 2 bases, in that order; junction bases with no gene match: 9. CDR1 and CDR2 (germline): SGHVS, FQNEAQ. The CDR3 is CASSWILAGRTYEQYF. CDR3 DNA sequence: TGTGCCAGCAGCTGGATACTAGCGGGTAGAACCTACGAGCAGTACTTC.

The rearrangement uses TRBV13 and TRBJ2-1, with 9 nucleotides matching TRBD2. Trimming at V came to 5 bases and at J to 9 bases, leaving 17 bases not matched to a gene. This CDR3 is built from 17 residues. Germline V lookup: CDR1 PRHDT, CDR2 FYEKMQ (reference sequence). The DNA for the CDR3 is TGTGCCAGCAGCAGGCCGGGGACTAGCCCTTTCGGGGGTGAGCAGTTCTTC. Protein product: CASSRPGTSPFGGEQFF.

This clone was recorded once. The V and J genes are TRBV15 and TRBJ1-4; 9 positions agree with TRBD1. The CDR3 spans 14 residues. Trimming at V came to 3 bases and at J to 8 bases, leaving 4 bases not matched to a gene. CDR1 is LNHNV, CDR2 YYDKDF, per germline (reference sequence). The CDR3 DNA reads as TGTGCCACCAGCAGGGACAGGGGCGCGGAAAAACTGTTTTTT. This sequence encodes CATSRDRGAEKLFF.

The chain carries TRBV9 and TRBJ2-2; TRBD2 aligns across 10 bases. The CDR3 runs 15 residues. Germline lookup yields CDR1 SGDLS and CDR2 YYNGEE. Losses at the gene ends were 4 bases for V and 6 bases for J; bases not matched to a gene: 6. In DNA form, the CDR3 reads TGTGCCAGCAGCCCTCCGCTAGCGGGGGCCGGGGAGCTGTTTTTT. This sequence encodes CASSPPLAGAGELFF. Based on the CDR3 plus reference TRBV9 and TRBJ2-2, the full variable domain is DSGVTQTPKHLITATGQRVTLRCSPRSGDLSVYWYQQSLDQGLQFLIQYYNGEERAKGNILERFSAQQFPDLHSELNLSSLELGDSALYFCASSPPLAGAGELFFGEGSRLTVL.

The chain couples TRBV5-1 to TRBJ2-1, with TRBD2 matching 9 bases. This CDR3 comprises 15 residues. J was trimmed by 7 bases and V by 2 bases; bases with no gene match: 7. The germline V gene has CDR1 SGHRS and CDR2 YFSETQ. CDR3 loop: CASSFNSGSRNEQFF. The CDR3 nucleotides are TGCGCCAGCAGCTTCAATAGCGGGAGTCGGAATGAGCAGTTCTTC.

The gene calls are TRBV30 and TRBJ2-2, with D maybe TRBD2 (6 bases). The V gene's germline CDR1 is GTSNPN and CDR2 SVGIG (reference sequence). This CDR3 spans 14 amino acids. With 3 bases removed from V and 1 base from J, the gap between germline ends came to 9 bases. The CDR3 loop reads CAWRGGLNTGELFF. CDR3 nucleotide sequence: TGTGCCTGGAGAGGAGGGCTGAACACCGGGGAGCTGTTTTTT.